This note documents a single TCR beta chain sequence. TCR beta CDR3 sequences were amplified from RNA transcripts. With the HTBI primer set, the TCR CDR3 went through a first round of RT-PCR. TCRdb re-analysed the multiplex PCR reads in MiXCR, keeping a single row per CDR3 protein. The data hold some 700,000 distinct CDR3 sequences, with around 16% observed a single time. This record comes from a study of T cells in Graves' hyperthyroidism and ophthalmopathy. V was pared by 5 bases and J by 4 bases, with 7 bases of the junction left unmatched. Germline assignment: CDR1 MNHEY and CDR2 SMNVEV (reference sequence). The CDR3 has 15 residues.

This receptor was taken from a man aged 45-65 years with Graves' hyperthyroidism. The J gene is TRBJ2-3, the V gene TRBV27; 9 bases fit TRBD1. The material sequenced was blood. CDR3 nucleotides: TGTGCCAGCAGTAGAGGACAGGGGCCCTCAGATACGCAGTATTTT. Protein: CASSRGQGPSDTQYF.